The 7 T cell receptor beta chains listed next were all sequenced from one sample in a study of blood T cell repertoires in COVID-19. The method was immunoSEQ multiplex PCR; TCRdb's version includes in-frame clones alone and lacks a portion of them. The repertoire holds 110,000 to 150,000 clones, with 85% to 90% as singletons. The sample comprised peripheral blood. The receptors were gathered from a woman aged 60 to 75 with acute or convalescent COVID-19.

To note about this clone: The same CDR3 can be traced to other DNA sequences in this sample. The chain is built from TRBV9 and TRBJ1-4, with unresolved D. The CDR3 totals 13 residues. V shed 0 bases and J shed 4 bases, with 4 bases lying between them. Germline CDR1 is SGDLS and CDR2 is YYNGEE. The CDR3 region has the DNA TGTGCCAGCAGCGTAGGCGTTAATGAAAAACTGTTTTTT. As protein: CASSVGVNEKLFF.

CDR3 sequence: CASSLAPRQGAFYF. CDR3 nucleotides: TGTGCCAGCAGCTTAGCTCCCCGACAGGGGGCCTTTTACTTC. The rearrangement links TRBV7-2 to TRBJ2-5, with TRBD1 identical over 10 bases. Per the germline V gene, CDR1 is SGHTA and CDR2 is FQGNSA. Germline trimming cut 0 bases from V and 14 bases from J; bases unmatched to any gene: 9. This CDR3 spans 14 amino acids. Looking up the rest from reference TRBV7-2 and TRBJ2-5 gives the full variable domain: GAGVSQSPSNKVTEKGKDVELRCDPISGHTALYWYRQSLGQGLEFLIYFQGNSAPDKSGLPSDRFSAERTGGSVSTLTIQRTQQEDSAVYLCASSLAPRQGAFYFGPGTRLLVL.

The chain links TRBV9 to TRBJ2-1; tentative D call: TRBD1 (5 bases). The length of the CDR3 is 15 residues. Germline V gene lookup returns CDR1 SGDLS and CDR2 YYNGEE. The ends were cut back, 4 bases at V and 9 bases at J, with 20 bases in the middle. The CDR3 loop is CASSPTPGLGGEQFF. The CDR3 region has the DNA TGTGCCAGCAGCCCAACCCCAGGGCTAGGTGGTGAGCAGTTCTTC.

The gene calls are TRBV19 and TRBJ2-3; D might be TRBD2 (5 bases). The germline gives CDR1 LNHDA, CDR2 SQIVND (reference sequence). The CDR3 is 17 amino acids. V was cut by 4 bases and J by 0 bases, with 17 bases left in between. For the CDR3, the DNA is TGTGCCAGTAGTAAACGGGGTCGCCCACAGAGCACAGATACGCAGTATTTT. Translating gives CASSKRGRPQSTDTQYF.

The rearrangement joins TRBV27 to TRBJ2-3; 9 bases agree with TRBD2. The CDR3 covers 12 residues. The V segment lost 5 bases and the J segment 9 bases; nucleotides outside the gene matches: 3. Germline V gives CDR1 MNHEY, CDR2 SMNVEV (reference sequence). The CDR3, as DNA: TGTGCCAGCAGTCTAGCGGGGCGGACGCAGTATTTT. It translates to CASSLAGRTQYF.

This clone was recorded only once. The J gene is TRBJ1-1, the V gene TRBV7-9; D gene ambiguous. Trimming removed 5 bases from V and 5 bases from J, with 9 bases in between. The CDR3 consists of 12 residues. CDR1 and CDR2 (germline): SEHNR, FQNEAQ (reference sequence). This chain's CDR3 is CASSQSGTEAFF. CDR3 nucleotides: TGTGCCAGCAGCCAGTCAGGAACTGAAGCTTTCTTT.

This clone occurred a few times. The chain links TRBV7-8 to TRBJ2-6; 7 bases fit TRBD1. Looked up from germline, CDR1 is SGHVS and CDR2 is FQNEAQ. V dropped 1 base and J dropped 2; count of bases not matched to a gene: 8. This CDR3 is 18 amino acids long. This CDR3 is CASSLERGQGAGANVLTF. The CDR3 DNA reads TGTGCCAGCAGCTTAGAAAGGGGTCAGGGGGCTGGGGCCAACGTCCTGACTTTC.